This TCR beta chain was identified in a study of Tregs in tolerant kidney transplant recipients. Notes on the study in general: Findings come from small patient numbers and require larger validation.

There are 14 residues in the CDR3. Produced via immunoSEQ multiplex PCR; TCRdb's table is partial and in-frame only. The data contain 75,000 to 95,000 clones, around 90% of them singletons. A remark on this clone: Its antigen is as yet unknown.

The sample comprised CD8+ T cells from blood. The chain combines TRBV21-1 with TRBJ1-2; the listed D gene, TRBD1, was not tested against the DNA. TRBV21-1 is listed as a pseudogene. The sequence was obtained from a human donor in good health. DNA of the CDR3: TGTGCCAGCAGCAAAGCGCCACAGGGAGATGGCTACACCTTC. It translates to CASSKAPQGDGYTF.